The 20 T cell receptor beta chains presented below share a single source sample, sequenced in a study of OX40 agonist ivuxolimab in advanced cancers. Libraries were prepared by immunoSEQ multiplex PCR; TCRdb keeps only in-frame clonotypes and omits some of them. This sample has 35,000 to 40,000 clones, with approximately 90% found just once. The source was CD4+ or CD8+ T cells sorted from blood, collected in a trial of the OX40 agonist ivuxolimab. The receptors come from an adult with an advanced solid tumor such as melanoma, head and neck, liver or kidney cancer.

The gene calls are TRBV28 and TRBJ2-7; no clear D gene. Germline values: CDR1 MDHEN, CDR2 SYDVKM. V was trimmed by 6 bases and J by 0 bases, leaving 9 bases between them. This CDR3 has 13 amino acids. CDR3 in DNA: TGTGCCAGCAGGGACGCGACCTCCTACGAGCAGTACTTC. Encoded protein: CASRDATSYEQYF.

The rearrangement uses TRBV13 and TRBJ2-5; D may be TRBD2 (6 bases). V dropped 3 bases and J dropped 4 bases, with 12 bases sitting between them. CDR3 length: 14 amino acids. The V gene's germline CDR1 is PRHDT and CDR2 FYEKMQ (reference sequence). For the CDR3, the DNA is TGTGCCAGCAGCTTGGGCACGGGAGTAGAGACCCAGTACTTC. Translating it yields CASSLGTGVETQYF.

This clone was detected only once. This chain links TRBV7-9 with TRBJ1-4; 7 bases fit TRBD1. With 4 bases clipped from V and 8 bases from J, the junction kept 7 bases outside the gene matches. This CDR3 comprises 14 residues. The germline gives CDR1 SEHNR, CDR2 FQNEAQ (reference sequence). CDR3 DNA: TGTGCCAGCAGCTCCGACAGGGTATCAGAAAAACTGTTTTTT. Amino acids: CASSSDRVSEKLFF.

The CDR3 DNA follows: TGTGCCAGTAGTATCATGAGGGGGGAGATTGGCGGGGAGCTGTTTTTT. Its protein product is CASSIMRGEIGGELFF. The chain employs TRBV19 and TRBJ2-2; either TRBD1 or TRBD2 may supply D (6 bases each). Trimming took 3 bases from V and 7 from J, leaving 18 bases between them. CDR3 length: 16 residues. Germline V gives CDR1 LNHDA, CDR2 SQIVND (reference sequence).

This clone was counted a single time. The chain carries TRBV27 and TRBJ2-4, with a tentative D call TRBD2 (6 bases). The V and J ends lost 5 bases and 3 bases respectively, with 14 bases between them. The CDR3 totals 15 residues. Germline assignment: CDR1 MNHEY and CDR2 SMNVEV (reference sequence). DNA of the CDR3: TGTGCCAGCAGTCGGGACGGAGGGAGCAAAAACATTCAGTACTTC. Translation gives CASSRDGGSKNIQYF.

The CDR3 DNA reads TGCGCCAGCAGCTTGAGGCGGGAGGGCCGTTTCAATGAGCAGTTCTTC. Translated, it gives CASSLRREGRFNEQFF. The chain joins TRBV5-1 to TRBJ2-1; 9 bases line up with TRBD2. CDR1 and CDR2 (germline): SGHRS, YFSETQ. The CDR3 runs 16 residues. V was pared by 1 base and J by 6 bases, with 8 bases of the junction left unmatched.

The rearrangement joins TRBV2 to TRBJ2-2; 10 nucleotides match TRBD2. Germline loops: CDR1 SNHLY, CDR2 FYNNEI. The CDR3 has 15 residues. The V segment lost 6 bases and the J segment 2 bases; nucleotides outside the gene matches: 3. The CDR3 is CASRRTSGNTGELFF. In DNA form, the CDR3 reads TGTGCCAGCAGAAGGACTAGCGGAAACACCGGGGAGCTGTTTTTT.

The chain is built from TRBV4-1 and TRBJ2-3; 8 bases align to TRBD1. Trimming took 0 bases from V and 4 from J; bases not matched to a gene: 6. From germline, CDR1 is MGHRA and CDR2 YSYEKL. This CDR3 comprises 16 residues. The CDR3 protein is CASSQEDRGVPDTQYF. The DNA of the CDR3 is TGCGCCAGCAGCCAAGAAGACAGGGGAGTGCCAGATACGCAGTATTTT.

CDR3 residues: CASSQDRDGTEAFF. CDR3 coding DNA: TGCGCCAGCAGCCAAGACAGGGACGGAACTGAAGCTTTCTTT. The chain employs TRBV4-1 and TRBJ1-1; possibly TRBD1 for D (5 bases). V lost 0 bases and J lost 5, with 10 bases in between. The CDR3 runs 14 residues. Per germline, CDR1 MGHRA and CDR2 YSYEKL.

The chain uses TRBV5-5 and TRBJ1-1; D not resolved. This CDR3 is built from 11 residues. CDR1 is SGHKS and CDR2 is YYEKEE in the germline V gene (reference sequence). V was cut by 1 base and J by 6 bases, with 4 bases left in between. The CDR3 is CASSLSPEAFF. CDR3 in DNA: TGTGCCAGCAGCTTGTCCCCTGAAGCTTTCTTT.

This chain connects TRBV6-1 to TRBJ1-2; D perhaps matches TRBD1 (6 bases). Trimming shortened V by 5 bases and J by 8 bases, and 12 bases separated the two germline ends. CDR3 size: 12 residues. Germline CDR1 and CDR2: MNHNS and SASEGT. This CDR3 reads CASSPTGSGYTF. The CDR3 nucleotides read TGTGCCAGCAGTCCGACAGGATCGGGCTACACCTTC.

CDR3 in DNA: TGTGCCAGCCATCTAACAGGGATTAGCACAGATACGCAGTATTTT. Translating gives CASHLTGISTDTQYF. The chain joins TRBV6-5 to TRBJ2-3; the D gene is possibly TRBD1 (6 bases). The CDR3 covers 15 residues. Germline V gene sequence: CDR1 MNHEY, CDR2 SVGAGI. Deletions cut 8 bases from V and 0 bases from J, with 15 bases between.

Only one count was recorded for this clone. The CDR3 spells CASLTPGGTSGLGEQFF. CDR3 nucleotide sequence: TGTGCCAGCCTTACGCCCGGGGGGACTAGCGGTCTGGGTGAGCAGTTCTTC. This chain joins TRBV7-9 and TRBJ2-1; 11 bases align to TRBD2. The CDR3 totals 17 residues. Germline CDR1 and CDR2: SEHNR and FQNEAQ (reference sequence). V trimming: 8 bases; J trimming: 9 bases; junction bases outside the gene matches: 18.

The V gene is TRBV11-2, the J gene TRBJ2-3, with no clear D. V dropped 5 bases and J dropped 3 bases, with 9 bases sitting between them. Looked up from germline, CDR1 is SGHAT and CDR2 is FQNNGV. The CDR3 totals 13 residues. CDR3 residues: CASSRTGTDTQYF. The CDR3, as DNA: TGTGCCAGCAGCCGGACCGGAACAGATACGCAGTATTTT.

J is TRBJ2-1 and V is TRBV6-1; weak D call: TRBD1 (5 bases). Germline-derived CDR1 and CDR2 are MNHNS and SASEGT. The CDR3 length is 17 residues. V lost 2 bases to trimming and J lost 7 bases, with 21 bases between them. For the CDR3, the DNA is TGTGCCAGCAGTGAAAATCGCGTGGGGCTCCCTGGGAATGAGCAGTTCTTC. Protein: CASSENRVGLPGNEQFF.

V gene TRBV6-1 combines with J gene TRBJ2-7; D is unresolved. This CDR3 spans 13 amino acids. Per germline, CDR1 MNHNS and CDR2 SASEGT. The germline V and J ends were trimmed by 7 bases and 0 bases, with 10 bases remaining between them. CDR3 protein: CASNGGVSYEQYV. The CDR3 nucleotides are TGTGCCAGCAACGGTGGGGTCTCCTACGAGCAGTACGTC.

This clone was recorded only once. The rearrangement joins TRBV10-2 to TRBJ2-1, with no clear D. The CDR3 covers 15 residues. Germline V CDR1 and CDR2: WSHSY, SAAADI. V was cut by 2 bases and J by 8 bases, with 16 bases left in between. The CDR3 region has the DNA TGCGCCAGCAGTGAGACGCGAAGTCGGTGGGATGAGCAGTTCTTC. Translation gives CASSETRSRWDEQFF.

The chain employs TRBV6-5 and TRBJ2-1; no firm D call. CDR1 and CDR2 from the germline V gene are MNHEY and SVGAGI. This CDR3 region has 10 residues. Trimming took off 4 bases at V and 7 bases at J, with 2 bases between the two ends. CDR3 amino acids: CASSSNEQFF. The CDR3 DNA reads as TGTGCCAGCAGTTCTAATGAGCAGTTCTTC.

V gene TRBV2 combines with J gene TRBJ1-2; no definite D call. The V end lost 0 bases, the J end lost 8 bases, and 10 bases lay between the germline ends. CDR3 length: 13 residues. Germline lookup yields CDR1 SNHLY and CDR2 FYNNEI. This CDR3 is CASSEAWRRGYTF. The CDR3 nucleotides read TGTGCCAGCAGTGAAGCATGGCGAAGAGGCTACACCTTC.

The chain is built from TRBV28 and TRBJ1-3, with D uncertain. The CDR3 runs to 14 residues. Germline V gene data show CDR1 as MDHEN and CDR2 as SYDVKM. V lost 7 bases to trimming and J lost 2 bases, with 12 bases between them. CDR3 DNA: TGTGCCAGCACCTGGAGAGGAACTGGAAACACCATATATTTT. The encoded protein is CASTWRGTGNTIYF.